Given below is one T cell receptor (beta chain) in context. Per the original data handling: Reference gene primer amplification gave estimated nucleated cell counts. Libraries were prepared by immunoSEQ multiplex PCR; TCRdb keeps only in-frame clonotypes and omits some of them. V and J calls and clone size come straight from that table; D and trimming were deduced from the DNA. The repertoire consists of 65,000 to 85,000 clones, with approximately 92% occurring once and the leading ten covering about 7.4%. Per the germline V gene, CDR1 is MGHRA and CDR2 is YSYEKL. The CDR3 consists of 15 residues. Trimming pared 2 bases from V and 3 bases from J, leaving 14 bases between. The sample is drawn from a study of blood T cell repertoires in COVID-19. Across the study: The samples span acute and convalescent COVID-19 from the United States, Italy and Spain. Sources were T cells, B-cell-depleted T cells, or PBMCs; the material itself was cDNA or gDNA.

Sequencing used peripheral blood. The chain joins TRBV4-1 to TRBJ2-7, with D possibly TRBD2 on 6 matching bases. The sequence was obtained from a man between 45 and 60 years old with active COVID-19. DNA for the CDR3: TGCGCCAGCAGCCAAATCGATGGGGGGTTCTACGAGCAGTACTTC. This gives the protein CASSQIDGGFYEQYF.